This T cell receptor beta chain came from a study of blood T cell repertoires in COVID-19. Study details: In each case, the material was cDNA or gDNA derived from T cells, B-cell-depleted T cells, or PBMCs.

This table comes from immunoSEQ multiplex PCR, and its TCRdb copy is limited to in-frame clones, with some not included. The sample includes more than 7,500 clones, about 90% of them seen just once. Germline CDR1 is SNHLY and CDR2 is FYNNEI. The CDR3 covers 15 residues. Trimming took 2 bases from V and 3 from J, leaving 11 bases between them. The sample comprised peripheral blood. The chain couples TRBV2 to TRBJ2-1; the D gene is possibly TRBD2 (6 bases). The receptor was derived from a woman in her fifties or sixties with active COVID-19. CDR3 DNA: TGTGCCAGCAGTGAAAGGCTAGCGCACTACAATGAGCAGTTCTTC. Its protein is CASSERLAHYNEQFF.